The rows below give T cell receptor beta chains drawn from one sample of a study of a mutant IDH1 vaccine in newly diagnosed glioma. Which antigens these TCRs recognize remains unknown. Assay: immunoSEQ multiplex PCR; the TCRdb copy retains only in-frame clones and omits some. This repertoire shows around 25,000 clones, 70% found once; its top ten account for 9.5% to 12%. The sample here was peripheral blood mononuclear cells (PBMCs), taken from a glioma patient whose treatment included an IDH1 peptide vaccine. The receptors derive from a man younger than 35 with glioma. Some clones in this sample may be carry-over from other donors' samples. CDR3s include the opening cysteine and the closing phenylalanine or tryptophan. D genes are given only for firm matches. Clone size, where shown, is once, few, many, or a class for clones that have expanded.

abundance	d_gene	len	j_gene	v_gene	CDR3nt	CDR3aa
-	TRBD1	15	TRBJ1-6	TRBV6-5	TGTGCCAGCAGTTACAATCGGGACAGGGCATCACCCCTCCACTTT	CASSYNRDRASPLHF
once	-	13	TRBJ2-7	TRBV7-6	TGTGCCAGCAGCCCCCACGAAGGATACGAGCAGTACTTC	CASSPHEGYEQYF
-	TRBD1	14	TRBJ1-1	TRBV5-1	TGCGCCAGCAGCTTGGGTGGACAGGGCACTGAAGCTTTCTTT	CASSLGGQGTEAFF
-	-	16	TRBJ1-5	TRBV4-1	TGCGCCAGCAGCCAAGTCGACACCTTAGGCCATCAGCCCCAGCATTTT	CASSQVDTLGHQPQHF
-	-	16	TRBJ2-7	TRBV27	TGTGCCAGCAGTAAACGTGGTGGGACAAGTTCCTACGAGCAGTACTTC	CASSKRGGTSSYEQYF
-	TRBD1	15	TRBJ1-2	TRBV18	TGTGCCAGCTCACCAACATGGGACAGCATCTATGGCTACACCTTC	CASSPTWDSIYGYTF
few	-	16	TRBJ2-7	TRBV6-1	TGTGCCAGCAGTGATGCCCTAGACAGATTTGCCTACGAGCAGTACTTC	CASSDALDRFAYEQYF
-	-	12	TRBJ2-5	TRBV10-3	TGTGCCATCAGTGGTTTAGGGGAGACCCAGTACTTC	CAISGLGETQYF
-	-	13	TRBJ1-2	TRBV7-6	TGTGCCAGCAGCCGAACCGGGTTGGGTGGCTACACCTTC	CASSRTGLGGYTF
-	TRBD1	15	TRBJ2-3	TRBV7-2	TGTGCCAGCAGCTACCAACAGGGGGCTCCAGATACGCAGTATTTT	CASSYQQGAPDTQYF
-	TRBD1	12	TRBJ1-2	TRBV12-5	TGTGCTAGTGGTTTGGAACAGGGGGGAAAGTCCTTC	CASGLEQGGKSF
-	-	16	TRBJ2-2	TRBV5-4	TGTGCCAGCAGCCAAACCCTGGGGCAGGGCACCGGGGAGCTGTTTTTT	CASSQTLGQGTGELFF
-	-	15	TRBJ1-5	TRBV11-1	TGTGCCAGCAGCTTATCCGGAGGGAGCAATCAGCCCCAGCATTTT	CASSLSGGSNQPQHF
-	TRBD1	14	TRBJ1-2	TRBV7-2	TGTGCCAGCAGCTCGGACAGGGGCCCCTATGGCTACACCTTC	CASSSDRGPYGYTF
-	-	13	TRBJ2-3	TRBV11-2	TGTGCCAGCAGCTGGTCCCCCCCAGATACGCAGTATTTT	CASSWSPPDTQYF
-	-	13	TRBJ1-5	TRBV28	TGTGCCAGCAGTTTAGACAGCAGCCAGCCCCAGCATTTT	CASSLDSSQPQHF
-	-	14	TRBJ2-3	TRBV11-3	TGTGCCAGCAGCTTCGGAGGGTCCACAGATACGCAGTATTTT	CASSFGGSTDTQYF
-	TRBD1	16	TRBJ1-2	TRBV4-1	TGCGCCAGCAGCCAAGATAGGACAGGGGGTTTTTATGGCTACACCTTC	CASSQDRTGGFYGYTF
few	-	12	TRBJ2-3	TRBV7-9	TGTGCCAGCAGCTTACCTGAAGGTACGCAGTATTTT	CASSLPEGTQYF
-	-	17	TRBJ2-2	TRBV15	TGTGCCACCAGCAGAGCGAAGGGGATTGGGAACACCGGGGAGCTGTTTTTT	CATSRAKGIGNTGELFF
few	-	15	TRBJ1-5	TRBV9	TGTGCCAGCAGCGCCCATCCGGCCCTTGCCCAGCCCCAGCATTTT	CASSAHPALAQPQHF
-	TRBD1	16	TRBJ2-7	TRBV27	TGTGCCAGCAGTTTCACCGGGACAGGGGGCCCCTACGAGCAGTACTTC	CASSFTGTGGPYEQYF
-	TRBD2	16	TRBJ2-7	TRBV9	TGTGCCAGCAGCGTTCTCCCTAGCGGGACCTCCTACGAGCAGTACTTC	CASSVLPSGTSYEQYF
few	-	16	TRBJ1-1	TRBV7-3	TGTGCCAGCAGCCCCTCATACAGGGCCCCGAACACTGAAGCTTTCTTT	CASSPSYRAPNTEAFF
-	-	12	TRBJ1-2	TRBV7-9	TGTGCCAGCAGCCCCGCCCAGCCGCCATTCACCTTC	CASSPAQPPFTF
-	-	15	TRBJ1-1	TRBV5-1	TGCGCCAGCAGCTTGGATCTGGGAATGAACACTGAAGCTTTCTTT	CASSLDLGMNTEAFF
-	-	14	TRBJ1-1	TRBV19	TGTGCCAGTACCCTACTCGGGGGGGGCACTGAAGCTTTCTTT	CASTLLGGGTEAFF
-	-	14	TRBJ1-1	TRBV5-1	TGCGCCAGCAGCTTGGGAGGGGCAGGCACTGAAGCTTTCTTT	CASSLGGAGTEAFF
-	-	15	TRBJ2-2	TRBV19	TGTGCCAGTAGTAATCCGGGGGCGGTCACCGGGGAGCTGTTTTTT	CASSNPGAVTGELFF
-	-	14	TRBJ2-7	TRBV5-1	TGCGCCAGCAGCTTGGGCGGGGCTCTCTACGAGCAGTACTTC	CASSLGGALYEQYF
-	-	15	TRBJ1-6	TRBV6-1	TGTGCCAGCAGGCCGCAAGGAGAGTATAATTCACCCCTCCACTTT	CASRPQGEYNSPLHF
-	-	16	TRBJ1-5	TRBV7-9	TGTGCCAGCAGCTTAACTCTCCCAGGGGCTGGGCAGCCCCAGCATTTT	CASSLTLPGAGQPQHF
-	-	14	TRBJ2-5	TRBV27	TGTGCCAGCAGTTTATGGGCAGGGAGGGAGACCCAGTACTTC	CASSLWAGRETQYF
-	-	15	TRBJ1-1	TRBV9	TGTGCCAGCAGCGCTTCGGACAGATGGAACACTGAAGCTTTCTTT	CASSASDRWNTEAFF
-	TRBD1	12	TRBJ1-1	TRBV30	TGTGCCTGGAGTCGTACAGGGGTAGCAGCTTTCTTT	CAWSRTGVAAFF
-	-	13	TRBJ2-7	TRBV30	TGTGCCTGGAAAGGACCGGCAGGCTACGAGCAGTACTTC	CAWKGPAGYEQYF
-	-	13	TRBJ1-2	TRBV2	TGTGCCAGCAGCTTAGACAGGAACTATGGCTACACCTTC	CASSLDRNYGYTF
-	TRBD2	17	TRBJ2-2	TRBV29-1	TGCAGCGTTGGTGGACTAGCGGGGAAAACGAACACCGGGGAGCTGTTTTTT	CSVGGLAGKTNTGELFF
-	TRBD1	15	TRBJ2-7	TRBV27	TGTGCCAGCAGTTTCTACTACAGGGGAGCTTACGAGCAGTACTTC	CASSFYYRGAYEQYF
-	TRBD1	18	TRBJ1-1	TRBV4-2	TGTGCCAGCAGCCACCCGGGACAGGGGGCGAGTGGTAGGCCTGAAGCTTTCTTT	CASSHPGQGASGRPEAFF
few	TRBD2	16	TRBJ2-7	TRBV4-2	TGTGCCAGCAGCCAAGATCCAACTAGCGGGAGTTACGAGCAGTACTTC	CASSQDPTSGSYEQYF
-	-	15	TRBJ2-2	TRBV5-5	TGTGCCAGCAGCTTCTGGGGGGCGAGCACCGGGGAGCTGTTTTTT	CASSFWGASTGELFF
-	TRBD1	14	TRBJ1-1	TRBV19	TGTGCCAGTAGAGACAGGGGGTTGTTCACTGAAGCTTTCTTT	CASRDRGLFTEAFF
few	-	15	TRBJ1-1	TRBV5-6	TGTGCCAGCAGCTTGGGGGGAATGGGGAGAACTGAAGCTTTCTTT	CASSLGGMGRTEAFF
once	-	14	TRBJ2-7	TRBV28	TGTGCCAGCAGTGAAGATGGGAGCTCCTACGAGCAGTACTTC	CASSEDGSSYEQYF
-	-	13	TRBJ1-2	TRBV4-2	TGTGCCAGCAGCCAAGAACGGGCTGATGGCTACACCTTC	CASSQERADGYTF
-	-	13	TRBJ2-3	TRBV30	TGTGCCTGGAGTTGGGCTGGAACAGATACGCAGTATTTT	CAWSWAGTDTQYF
few	-	13	TRBJ1-1	TRBV30	TGTGCCTGGAGTTCGGGTGTTGACACTGAAGCTTTCTTT	CAWSSGVDTEAFF
-	TRBD2	14	TRBJ2-7	TRBV28	TGTGCCACCGATAAGGCGGGAGAGGCCTACGAGCAGTACTTC	CATDKAGEAYEQYF
-	TRBD1	14	TRBJ1-2	TRBV7-9	TGTGCCAGCAGCTTAGGGACAGGGTTAGGAGGCTACACCTTC	CASSLGTGLGGYTF